This T cell receptor (beta chain) came from a study of blood T cell repertoires in COVID-19 (dated by TCRdb to the early 2020s). Concerning the study at large: Collaborator samples came from the United States, Italy and Spain and covered acute and convalescent phases of COVID-19. Samples were obtained from the ongoing ImmuneRACE study (first 160 participants) and from 1,254 subjects provided by 6 global collaborators. Where available, HLA class I and class II types were obtained from metadata supplied by the sample provider rather than from assay-based typing. The material from the prospective study consisted of cDNA or gDNA derived from T cells, B-cell-depleted T cells, or PBMCs. The repertoires were made available in a free public database intended to serve as a resource for research on the immune response to SARS-CoV-2. Nearly every sample came with metadata listing a de-identified subject ID, COVID-19 status, age in years and sex. Subjects who had been exposed to COVID-19, were actively infected with it, or had recovered from it provided the deeply sampled blood TCRbeta repertoires that made up the dataset.

The immunoSEQ Assay, a bias-controlled multiplex PCR, was used to amplify TCRbeta CDR3 regions from genomic DNA. The paper's data handling went like this. The number of nucleated cells in each sample was estimated by amplification of reference gene primers within the assay. Sequence reads were collapsed and filtered to measure the absolute abundance of every unique TCRbeta CDR3 rearrangement. For each sample, productive Simpson clonality was calculated as the square root of Simpson's diversity index over productive rearrangements. TCRdb limited this immuneACCESS table to in-frame rearrangements with V and J called. A share of clones is missing; checked studies link under half to unresolved V genes, and the rest is unexplained. The V and J calls and clone size were taken over from that table, and D and trimming were inferred from the DNA. This sample has about 50,000 clones in its table, and around 80% of those were observed once. The ten largest account for approximately 27% of the sample.

Trimming costs V 5 bases and J 3 bases, and their ends lie 8 bases apart. Looking up the germline V gene yields CDR1 SGHAT and CDR2 FQNNGV. The cysteine opens and the phenylalanine closes a CDR3 of 12 amino acids. Only the CDR3 region is kept as DNA, spanning 36 bases read in frame from base 1. A single count supports this clone. The clone's antigen remains unknown. No much larger clone is present one base from it, and per-base qualities are unavailable. The full study reports these points: The amount of clinical and demographic metadata varied by source and participant and was provided uncurated.

At one collaborating source in Seattle, patients were enrolled during active infection and were followed longitudinally through the course of disease. Each collaborating institution followed its own protocols to collect whole blood in K2EDTA tubes. Collaborator samples were shipped for TCRbeta analysis as frozen whole blood, isolated PBMCs, or DNA extracted from either sample type. The source is a woman aged 80 or over with COVID-19, enrolled during active disease. The chain joins TRBV11-2 to TRBJ2-7; the D gene is not confidently resolved. Sequencing was carried out using peripheral blood. The CDR3 protein sequence reads: CASSPDNYEQYF. The nucleotides read TGTGCCAGCAGCCCTGACAACTACGAGCAGTACTTC.